Presented here are 21 T cell receptor beta chains from one specimen sequenced in a study of early T cells in non-severe SARS-CoV-2 infection. TCRdb reanalysed the 5' RACE reads using MiXCR and keeps one entry per CDR3 protein. This sample has 65,000 to 70,000 distinct CDR3 sequences, with 9.5% to 15% found just once. Sequences were obtained from whole blood. Receptors were obtained from an adult who was a healthcare worker with PCR-confirmed SARS-CoV-2 infection or an uninfected control (not recorded which).

J is TRBJ2-7 and V is TRBV18, with 8 bases matching TRBD1. The CDR3 runs to 15 residues. Germline V gives CDR1 KGHSH, CDR2 LQKENI. V shed 0 bases and J 4 bases; nucleotides not matched to a gene: 5. CDR3 sequence: CASSPPRTGRYEQYF. The CDR3 bases are TGTGCCAGCTCACCACCAAGGACAGGGAGGTACGAGCAGTACTTC.

This chain uses TRBV11-2 with TRBJ1-6; the D is unclear. The V gene lost 6 bases and the J gene lost 10 bases, with 10 bases spanning the gap. This CDR3 region has 12 residues. CDR1 and CDR2 from the germline V gene are SGHAT and FQNNGV. The CDR3 DNA sequence: TGTGCCAGCAGGACCTGGTCCTCACCCCTCCACTTT. This gives the protein CASRTWSSPLHF.

This chain uses TRBV11-3 with TRBJ2-3; D possibly uses TRBD1 or TRBD2 (6 bases each). The germline V and J ends were trimmed by 3 bases and 1 base, with 14 bases remaining between them. Per germline, CDR1 SGHNT and CDR2 YENEEA. The CDR3 totals 16 residues. Here the CDR3 DNA reads TGTGCCAGCAGCTTTCGGTCGGGGGCTGGCACAGATACGCAGTATTTT. Amino acids: CASSFRSGAGTDTQYF.

The V gene is TRBV6-6, the J gene TRBJ2-5; D is perhaps TRBD1 or TRBD2 (5 bases each). Germline V gene sequence: CDR1 MNHNY, CDR2 SVGAGI (reference sequence). This CDR3 is built from 15 residues. The germline V and J ends were trimmed by 6 bases and 2 bases, with 16 bases remaining between them. CDR3 sequence (DNA): TGTGCCAGCAGGGTTGGGGGTAGGCTGCAAGAGACCCAGTACTTC. This codes for CASRVGGRLQETQYF.

At least ten counts were recorded for this clonotype. The rearrangement joins TRBV29-1 to TRBJ2-3, with D unclear. Germline assignment: CDR1 SQVTM and CDR2 ANQGSEA. The CDR3 contains 16 residues. Trimming shortened V by 2 bases and J by 2 bases, and 17 bases separated the two germline ends. In DNA, the CDR3 is TGCAGCGTTGAAACGGAGCCTGACCTCTACACAGATACGCAGTATTTT. It encodes CSVETEPDLYTDTQYF.

This clonotype was recorded a few times. CDR3 DNA: TGTGCCAGCAGTTACGGCCCTTCCTACGAGCAGTACTTC. This sequence encodes CASSYGPSYEQYF. The V call is TRBV6-6, the J call TRBJ2-7; D remains ambiguous. V was trimmed by 2 bases and J by 1 base, leaving 6 bases between them. CDR1 and CDR2 from the germline V gene are MNHNY and SVGAGI (reference sequence). This CDR3 spans 13 amino acids.

This clonotype was found a few times. The rearrangement joins TRBV4-3 to TRBJ2-5; 14 nucleotides match TRBD2. The CDR3 spans 18 residues. With 0 bases clipped from V and 0 bases from J, the junction kept 3 bases outside the gene matches. Germline CDR1 and CDR2: LGHNA and YSLEER. The CDR3 loop is CASSQDRLAGGHQETQYF. In DNA, the CDR3 is TGCGCCAGCAGCCAAGATCGACTAGCGGGGGGGCACCAAGAGACCCAGTACTTC.

The J gene is TRBJ1-1, the V gene TRBV5-4; no reliable D call. Trimming cost V 4 bases and J 4 bases, with 17 bases left between them. This CDR3 is 15 amino acids long. CDR1 is SGHNT and CDR2 is YYREEE in the germline V gene (reference sequence). CDR3 nucleotides: TGTGCCAGCAGCGGGGTGAGGACTGAGAGCACTGAAGCTTTCTTT. It is translated as CASSGVRTESTEAFF.

This clonotype was detected ten times or more. The chain is built from TRBV6-5 and TRBJ2-5; 12 bases match TRBD2. Germline V gene lookup returns CDR1 MNHEY and CDR2 SVGAGI. Unmatched junction bases numbered 4, after V lost 5 bases and J lost 3 bases. This CDR3 is 15 amino acids long. CDR3 DNA sequence: TGTGCCAGCAGTCGCCGACTAGCGGGGGAAGAGACCCAGTACTTC. Protein sequence: CASSRRLAGEETQYF.

This clonotype was detected only a few times. J is TRBJ2-7 and V is TRBV6-2 or TRBV6-3; weak D call: TRBD1 (5 bases). The CDR3 is 12 residues long. Trimming took off 6 bases at V and 6 bases at J, with 12 bases between the two ends. Germline V gene data show CDR1 as MNHEY and CDR2 as SVGEGT. The CDR3, as DNA: TGTGCCAGCAGCGAGACAGAATTCGAGCAGTACTTC. It yields the protein CASSETEFEQYF.

CDR3 sequence reads: CASSLDRQGAPFF. The CDR3 nucleotides are TGCGCCAGCAGCTTGGATCGGCAGGGGGCACCTTTCTTT. The chain carries TRBV5-1 and TRBJ1-1; 8 bases map to TRBD1. CDR1 is SGHRS, CDR2 YFSETQ, per germline. The CDR3 runs to 13 residues. Losses at the gene ends were 0 bases for V and 12 bases for J; bases not matched to a gene: 7.

Only a few counts were recorded for this clonotype. This sequence joins TRBV5-6 and TRBJ1-2, with D unresolved. CDR1 is SGHDT, CDR2 YYEEEE, per germline. The CDR3 spans 12 residues. V was cut by 0 bases and J by 8 bases, with 8 bases left in between. The DNA of the CDR3 is TGTGCCAGCAGCTTGGGGCAGGCAGGCTACACCTTC. Translated, it gives CASSLGQAGYTF.

The rearrangement links TRBV10-3 to TRBJ2-3; no clear D gene. This CDR3 contains 12 residues. Germline V CDR1 and CDR2: ENHRY, SYGVKD. V dropped 10 bases and J dropped 0 bases, with 8 bases sitting between them. The DNA for the CDR3 is TGTGCCACCCGACCGAGCACAGATACGCAGTATTTT. It codes for CATRPSTDTQYF.

This clonotype turned up a few times. The chain has TRBV7-6 and TRBJ2-7; 7 bases are shared with TRBD1. The V segment lost 4 bases and the J segment 1 base; nucleotides outside the gene matches: 4. This CDR3 is 14 amino acids long. Germline loops: CDR1 SGHVS, CDR2 FNYEAQ. The CDR3 here is CASSSQQGSYEQYF. As DNA, the CDR3 is TGTGCCAGCAGCTCCCAACAGGGGTCCTACGAGCAGTACTTC.

This clonotype has at least ten counts. V usage is TRBV7-2 and J usage is TRBJ2-3; TRBD1 is a possible D gene (7 bases). CDR3 length: 15 residues. Germline V CDR1 and CDR2: SGHTA, FQGNSA. The ends were cut back, 5 bases at V and 6 bases at J, with 18 bases in the middle. The CDR3 protein is CASSPSGGGLDTQYF. The CDR3 DNA reads as TGTGCCAGCAGCCCTAGTGGAGGGGGCTTGGATACGCAGTATTTT.

There are a few counts of this clonotype. This chain uses TRBV5-4 with TRBJ2-5, with D perhaps TRBD1 or TRBD2 (5 bases each). This CDR3 spans 15 amino acids. The V end lost 5 bases, the J end lost 5 bases, and 19 bases lay between the germline ends. Germline V gives CDR1 SGHNT, CDR2 YYREEE (reference sequence). The CDR3, as DNA: TGTGCCAGCAGATACGAAGTCAGCAGGGAGGAGACCCAGTACTTC. This translates into CASRYEVSREETQYF.

V gene TRBV20-1 combines with J gene TRBJ1-1, with D possibly being TRBD1 (6 bases). The CDR3 contains 11 residues. Trimming pared 6 bases from V and 5 bases from J, leaving 10 bases between. Germline values: CDR1 DFQATT, CDR2 SNEGSKA (reference sequence). The DNA of the CDR3 is TGCAGTGCACCAGGGGAAACTGAAGCTTTCTTT. It codes for CSAPGETEAFF.

This clonotype was recorded many times. The chain uses TRBV3-1 and TRBJ1-1; D gene ambiguous. This CDR3 spans 13 amino acids. Trimming removed 4 bases from V and 8 bases from J, with 14 bases in between. Germline-derived CDR1 and CDR2 are LGHDT and YNNKEL (reference sequence). CDR3 sequence reads: CASSRTVAPEAFF. CDR3 DNA sequence: TGTGCCAGCAGCCGTACAGTGGCTCCCGAAGCTTTCTTT. Filled out from reference TRBV3-1 and TRBJ1-1, the complete variable domain reads DTAVSQTPKYLVTQMGNDKSIKCEQNLGHDTMYWYKQDSKKFLKIMFSYNNKELIINETVPNRFSPKSPDKAHLNLHINSLELGDSAVYFCASSRTVAPEAFFGQGTRLTVV.

This clonotype was counted between two and nine times. The gene calls are TRBV11-2 and TRBJ2-2; possibly TRBD1 or TRBD2 for D (5 bases each). Deletions cut 5 bases from V and 4 bases from J, with 14 bases between. Germline assignment: CDR1 SGHAT and CDR2 FQNNGV. The CDR3 is made up of 15 amino acids. This chain's CDR3 is CASSDGTHFTGELFF. DNA for the CDR3: TGTGCCAGCAGCGACGGGACCCATTTCACCGGGGAGCTGTTTTTT. Full variable domain (missing parts from reference TRBV11-2 and TRBJ2-2): EAGVAQSPRYKIIEKRQSVAFWCNPISGHATLYWYQQILGQGPKLLIQFQNNGVVDDSQLPKDRFSAERLKGVDSTLKIQPAKLEDSAVYLCASSDGTHFTGELFFGEGSRLTVL.

The chain uses TRBV12-3 or TRBV12-4 and TRBJ2-5; D is possibly TRBD1 or TRBD2 (6 bases each). Trimming took 6 bases from V and 1 from J, leaving 12 bases between them. This CDR3 is built from 14 residues. The DNA of the CDR3 is TGTGCCAGCAGGGCGGGACACCGCCAAGAGACCCAGTACTTC. This gives the protein CASRAGHRQETQYF.

The chain employs TRBV9 and TRBJ2-7; D is uncertain. V lost 0 bases and J lost 0, with 7 bases in between. Germline values: CDR1 SGDLS, CDR2 YYNGEE. This CDR3 region has 14 residues. The CDR3 DNA follows: TGTGCCAGCAGCGTAGGGGCGAGCTCCTACGAGCAGTACTTC. Translating it yields CASSVGASSYEQYF.